The clone carrying this T cell receptor beta chain has a count of ten or more. Its specificity is not known. V shed 6 bases, J shed 4 bases, and the junction held 8 bases outside the gene matches. Germline CDR1 reads WNHNN; CDR2 reads SYGVQD (reference sequence). This CDR3 comprises 16 residues. RNA transcripts gave rise to amplified TCR beta CDR3 regions. The primer set for the first-round RT-PCR of the TCR CDR3 was HTBI. TCRdb passed the multiplex PCR reads through MiXCR, listing each CDR3 protein once. Of 600,000 or so distinct CDR3 sequences in the sample, just over 45% were seen once. Absence of ophthalmopathy progression within 18 months defined stable Graves' hyperthyroidism. Patients having uncontrolled infection, another autoimmune disease, pregnancy or lactation were not included. Diagnosis relied on clinical symptoms, serum thyroxine and TRAb, thyroid ultrasound and orbital computed tomography.

The sample belongs to a study of T cells in Graves' hyperthyroidism and ophthalmopathy. Study findings and constraints: Classification by a 13 V-J model distinguished ophthalmopathy from stable hyperthyroidism.

This TCR derives from a young woman with Graves' hyperthyroidism. The rearrangement joins TRBV10-1 to TRBJ2-2; TRBD2 agrees at 10 bases. The sample was peripheral blood or thyroid tissue (not recorded which). In DNA form, the CDR3 reads TGCGCCAGCAGCGATCTAGCGGGGGCTGCCACCGGGGAGCTGTTTTTT. Translation gives CASSDLAGAATGELFF.